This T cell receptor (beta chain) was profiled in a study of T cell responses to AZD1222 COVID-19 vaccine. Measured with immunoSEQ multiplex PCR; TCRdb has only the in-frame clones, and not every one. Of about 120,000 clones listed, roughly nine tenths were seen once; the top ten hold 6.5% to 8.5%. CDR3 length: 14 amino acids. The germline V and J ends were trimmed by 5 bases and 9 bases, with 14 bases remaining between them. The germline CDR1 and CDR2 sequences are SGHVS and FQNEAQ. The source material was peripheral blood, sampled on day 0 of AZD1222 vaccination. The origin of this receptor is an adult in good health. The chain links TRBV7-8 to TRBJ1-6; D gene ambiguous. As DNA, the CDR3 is TGTGCCAGCAGCGACGGACGCTTTGGTTCACCCCTCCACTTT. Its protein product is CASSDGRFGSPLHF. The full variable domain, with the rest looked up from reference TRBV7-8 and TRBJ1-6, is GAGVSQSPRYKVAKRGQDVALRCDPISGHVSLFWYQQALGQGPEFLTYFQNEAQLDKSGLPSDRFFAERPEGSVSTLKIQRTQQEDSAVYLCASSDGRFGSPLHFGNGTRLTVT.